A single sample gave rise to the 18 T cell receptor beta chains below, sequenced in a study of blood T cell repertoires in COVID-19. Libraries were prepared by immunoSEQ multiplex PCR; TCRdb keeps only in-frame clonotypes and omits some of them. The repertoire includes about 300,000 clones, approximately 88% of them detected once, and 6.4% sits in the top ten. Sequenced input: peripheral blood. The receptor source for this set is a man between 18 and 29 years old who had recovered from COVID-19.

This chain links TRBV27 with TRBJ1-5; 8 bases map to TRBD1. The CDR3 contains 14 residues. V was clipped by 5 bases and J by 2 bases; unmatched bases: 2. The V gene's germline CDR1 is MNHEY and CDR2 SMNVEV (reference sequence). CDR3 residues: CASSPDRGNQPQHF. CDR3 sequence (DNA): TGTGCCAGCAGTCCGGACAGGGGCAATCAGCCCCAGCATTTT.

The chain has TRBV7-6 and TRBJ2-7; maybe TRBD1 (5 bases). V lost 0 bases to trimming and J lost 7 bases, with 16 bases between them. CDR1 and CDR2 (germline): SGHVS, FNYEAQ. CDR3 size: 15 residues. CDR3 sequence reads: CASSLASAGSEEQYF. CDR3 nucleotide sequence: TGTGCCAGCAGCTTAGCGTCGGCAGGGTCGGAAGAGCAGTACTTC. The full variable domain, its missing parts supplied by reference TRBV7-6 and TRBJ2-7, is GAGVSQSPRYKVTKRGQDVALRCDPISGHVSLYWYRQALGQGPEFLTYFNYEAQQDKSGLPNDRFSAERPEGSISTLTIQRTEQRDSAMYRCASSLASAGSEEQYFGPGTRLTVT.

The chain uses TRBV9 and TRBJ2-7; TRBD1 aligns across 9 bases. V shed 0 bases and J 4 bases; nucleotides not matched to a gene: 5. The CDR3 spans 15 residues. Germline-derived CDR1 and CDR2 are SGDLS and YYNGEE. CDR3 amino acids: CASSVGGQGHYEQYF. The CDR3, as DNA: TGTGCCAGCAGCGTAGGGGGACAGGGACATTACGAGCAGTACTTC.

The J gene is TRBJ2-2, the V gene TRBV18, with TRBD2 as a possible D gene (5 bases). Trimming removed 0 bases from V and 1 base from J, with 9 bases in between. The CDR3 runs 16 residues. Germline V gives CDR1 KGHSH, CDR2 LQKENI. Written as DNA, the CDR3 is TGTGCCAGCTCACCACCCGGCGGGTTGAACACCGGGGAGCTGTTTTTT. It is translated as CASSPPGGLNTGELFF.

The chain recombines TRBV11-3 with TRBJ2-2, with D uncertain. Trimming took 3 bases from V and 7 from J, leaving 3 bases between them. The CDR3 runs 11 residues. Per the germline V gene, CDR1 is SGHNT and CDR2 is YENEEA. Here the CDR3 DNA reads TGTGCCAGCAGCTTCGGCGGGGAGCTGTTTTTT. It encodes CASSFGGELFF.

Only one count was recorded for this clone. The gene calls are TRBV24-1 and TRBJ1-1, with 8 positions matching TRBD1. The CDR3 sequence is 16 residues long. Germline lookup yields CDR1 KGHDR and CDR2 SFDVKD. The ends lost 6 bases at V and 1 base at J; junction bases unmatched: 9. The CDR3 DNA reads TGTGCCACCAGTACCGGACAGGGATCGGGGAACACTGAAGCTTTCTTT. It is translated as CATSTGQGSGNTEAFF.

CDR3: CAISVGGTEAFF. The CDR3 nucleotides are TGTGCCATCAGTGTCGGGGGCACTGAAGCTTTCTTT. The chain couples TRBV10-3 to TRBJ1-1; D possibly corresponds to TRBD1 (5 bases). Trimming took off 4 bases at V and 4 bases at J, with 7 bases between the two ends. This CDR3 is 12 amino acids long. Germline V gene lookup returns CDR1 ENHRY and CDR2 SYGVKD.

The chain joins TRBV19 to TRBJ1-5; D possibly corresponds to TRBD1 (6 bases). This CDR3 region has 15 residues. The V gene lost 4 bases and the J gene lost 7 bases, with 17 bases spanning the gap. Germline assignment: CDR1 LNHDA and CDR2 SQIVND (reference sequence). The CDR3 is CASSSFTGTHQPQHF. DNA of the CDR3: TGTGCCAGTAGTAGCTTCACAGGGACCCACCAGCCCCAGCATTTT.

This chain uses TRBV4-3 with TRBJ2-7, with 8 bases fitting TRBD2. The germline V gene encodes CDR1 LGHNA and CDR2 YSLEER. The V segment lost 4 bases and the J segment 3 bases; nucleotides outside the gene matches: 8. CDR3 length: 15 residues. In nucleotides, the CDR3 is TGCGCCAGCAGCCGGGAGCGGGGGAGCCACTACGAGCAGTACTTC. As protein: CASSRERGSHYEQYF.

The V call is TRBV2, the J call TRBJ2-1; the D gene is possibly TRBD2 (5 bases). Germline CDR1 and CDR2: SNHLY and FYNNEI. This CDR3 has 14 amino acids. V lost 4 bases and J 2 bases, leaving 9 bases between the germline ends. DNA of the CDR3: TGTGCCAGCAGTGGCGGGTTGGCCTACAATGAGCAGTTCTTC. It specifies CASSGGLAYNEQFF.

V usage is TRBV27 and J usage is TRBJ1-2; tentatively, D is TRBD1 (5 bases). V gave up 6 bases and J gave up 8 bases, with 16 bases separating them. CDR1 and CDR2 (germline): MNHEY, SMNVEV (reference sequence). The CDR3 sequence is 13 residues long. The CDR3 coding sequence is TGTGCCAGCAGCCCCGGAGGGGCAGGGGGCTACACCTTC. Translating it yields CASSPGGAGGYTF.

The CDR3 DNA sequence: TGCGCCAGCAGCCAAGACAGGGCGAGCGGGGAAAAACTGTTTTTT. Protein sequence: CASSQDRASGEKLFF. V gene TRBV4-1 combines with J gene TRBJ1-4; a weak D match, TRBD1 (5 bases). The V gene lost 0 bases and the J gene lost 8 bases, with 13 bases spanning the gap. The CDR3 runs 15 residues. The V gene's germline CDR1 is MGHRA and CDR2 YSYEKL.

This sequence joins TRBV27 and TRBJ2-2; D is perhaps TRBD2 (5 bases). Germline CDR1 MNHEY, CDR2 SMNVEV (reference sequence). This CDR3 comprises 15 residues. Trimming stripped 2 bases from V and 6 bases from J, with 13 bases between. Here the CDR3 reads CASSLEGGRAGELFF. The CDR3 DNA reads TGTGCCAGCAGTTTAGAAGGAGGTCGGGCCGGGGAGCTGTTTTTT.

V gene TRBV7-9 combines with J gene TRBJ2-7, with 7 nucleotides matching TRBD2. Trimming cost V 3 bases and J 4 bases; bases outside gene matches: 15. The CDR3 covers 17 residues. The V gene's germline CDR1 is SEHNR and CDR2 FQNEAQ (reference sequence). CDR3 amino acids: CASSLGGIRGREYEQYF. Written as DNA, the CDR3 is TGTGCCAGCAGCTTGGGCGGGATTCGGGGGAGGGAGTACGAGCAGTACTTC.

The gene calls are TRBV4-3 and TRBJ2-5; TRBD2 agrees at 10 bases. The CDR3 is 16 residues long. J was trimmed by 1 base and V by 1 base; bases with no gene match: 3. Germline V CDR1 and CDR2: LGHNA, YSLEER. The CDR3 nucleotides are TGCGCCAGCAGCCAAGCCCAGCGGGGGGGCCAAGAGACCCAGTACTTC. It is translated as CASSQAQRGGQETQYF.

This clone was counted a few times. This chain joins TRBV4-1 and TRBJ2-1; 12 bases fit TRBD2. The J segment lost 2 bases and the V segment lost 2 bases, leaving 10 bases of the junction unmatched. The germline V gene encodes CDR1 MGHRA and CDR2 YSYEKL. The CDR3 has 19 residues. CDR3 amino acids: CASSQNPLAGGGTYNEQFF. The CDR3 nucleotides read TGCGCCAGCAGCCAAAACCCGCTAGCGGGGGGGGGCACCTACAATGAGCAGTTCTTC.

The count of this clone is one. J is TRBJ1-2 and V is TRBV3-1 (or the pseudogene TRBV3-2), with a tentative D call TRBD1 (5 bases). Germline CDR1 and CDR2: LGHDT and YNNKEL (reference sequence). There are 16 residues in the CDR3. Trimming removed 4 bases from V and 5 bases from J, with 20 bases in between. CDR3 nucleotides: TGTGCCAGCAGCCCACTCCAGCAGGGCCGCGAGTATGGCTACACCTTC. The encoded protein is CASSPLQQGREYGYTF.

In regard to this clone: This same CDR3 is encoded by further DNA sequences in the sample. CDR3 protein: CASSPTDRGSYEQYF. CDR3 DNA: TGTGCCAGCTCACCAACGGACAGGGGCAGCTACGAGCAGTACTTC. This chain links TRBV18 with TRBJ2-7, with TRBD1 matching 9 bases. The CDR3 has 15 amino acids. Germline values: CDR1 KGHSH, CDR2 LQKENI. Trimming cost V 2 bases and J 3 bases; bases outside gene matches: 5. The full variable domain, its missing parts supplied by reference TRBV18 and TRBJ2-7, is NAGVMQNPRHLVRRRGQEARLRCSPMKGHSHVYWYRQLPEEGLKFMVYLQKENIIDESGMPKERFSAEFPKEGPSILRIQQVVRGDSAAYFCASSPTDRGSYEQYFGPGTRLTVT.